Following are 2 T cell receptor beta chains from one sample sequenced in a study of radiotherapy plus CTLA-4 blockade in lung cancer. Sequenced by immunoSEQ multiplex PCR; TCRdb stores in-frame clones only, minus some. This sample yields 90,000 to 100,000 clones, of which roughly 74% are seen a single time; approximately 2.6% belongs to the top ten. Sequenced material: peripheral blood, taken from a patient treated with radiotherapy plus ipilimumab. The receptors come from a human donor with non-small cell lung cancer who had a partial response to radiotherapy plus ipilimumab. Some clones in this sample may be carry-over from other donors' samples.

The rearrangement links TRBV18 to TRBJ1-1, with unresolved D. From germline, CDR1 is KGHSH and CDR2 LQKENI. Trimming pared 3 bases from V and 6 bases from J, leaving 11 bases between. The CDR3 is made up of 13 amino acids. Written as DNA, the CDR3 is TGTGCCAGCTCACCCTTACACAGTGCTGAAGCTTTCTTT. Translated, it gives CASSPLHSAEAFF.

The V call is TRBV6-5, the J call TRBJ2-3; D gene ambiguous. Germline V gives CDR1 MNHEY, CDR2 SVGAGI. CDR3 size: 13 residues. The ends were cut back, 0 bases at V and 7 bases at J, with 8 bases in the middle. This chain's CDR3 is CASSYSSSYTQYF. In DNA form, the CDR3 reads TGTGCCAGCAGTTACTCGTCTTCGTATACGCAGTATTTT.